These 18 T cell receptor beta chains share one sample of origin, sequenced in a study of OX40 agonist ivuxolimab in advanced cancers. Profiled with immunoSEQ multiplex PCR; TCRdb holds only in-frame clones, not every one. The data show about 46,000 clones, around 87% seen once. The source was CD4+ or CD8+ T cells sorted from blood, collected in a trial of the OX40 agonist ivuxolimab. The receptor source for this set is an adult with an advanced solid tumor such as melanoma, head and neck, liver or kidney cancer.

As to this clone: At one boundary the junction diverges from the germline segment, which might be a read error. This rearrangement joins TRBV25-1 to TRBJ2-5; D is unresolved. The CDR3 contains 12 residues. Looked up from germline, CDR1 is MGHDK and CDR2 is SYGVNS. The CDR3 region has the DNA TGTGCCAGCAGTGTAGAGGACCAGGCTTTGGACTTC. It yields the protein CASSVEDQALDF.

The rearrangement joins TRBV9 to TRBJ2-3; 9 bases align to TRBD2. This CDR3 is 19 amino acids long. Germline CDR1 SGDLS, CDR2 YYNGEE. The V and J ends lost 4 bases and 0 bases, in that order; junction bases with no gene match: 15. The CDR3 DNA sequence: TGTGCCAGCAGCAAAACCGGGACTAGCAGAAAAACTAGCACAGATACGCAGTATTTT. It is translated as CASSKTGTSRKTSTDTQYF.

The chain links TRBV6-6 to TRBJ1-1; TRBD1 aligns across 7 bases. The J segment lost 10 bases and the V segment lost 0 bases, leaving 11 bases of the junction unmatched. The CDR3 runs to 15 residues. Germline loops: CDR1 MNHNY, CDR2 SVGAGI (reference sequence). The CDR3 spells CASSYSPGQMMAAFF. The CDR3 DNA sequence: TGTGCCAGCAGTTACTCTCCGGGACAGATGATGGCAGCTTTCTTT.

The chain is built from TRBV4-1 and TRBJ1-4; 7 nucleotides line up with TRBD1. The germline V gene encodes CDR1 MGHRA and CDR2 YSYEKL. The ends lost 4 bases at V and 2 bases at J; junction bases unmatched: 7. The CDR3 spans 16 residues. CDR3 DNA: TGCGCCAGCAGCCGCCCCCGGGACAGCACTAATGAAAAACTGTTTTTT. Its translation: CASSRPRDSTNEKLFF.

The chain has TRBV11-2 and TRBJ2-7; D gene uncertain. Germline loops: CDR1 SGHAT, CDR2 FQNNGV. This CDR3 has 12 amino acids. V lost 5 bases and J 3 bases, leaving 8 bases between the germline ends. The chain's CDR3 is CASSLFRYEQYF. CDR3 in DNA: TGTGCCAGCAGCCTCTTCCGCTACGAGCAGTACTTC.

This chain connects TRBV7-6 to TRBJ1-4; 9 nucleotides line up with TRBD1. The trim removed 1 base at V and 13 bases at J, leaving 1 base unmatched. CDR1 is SGHVS, CDR2 FNYEAQ, per germline. This CDR3 is built from 12 residues. The CDR3 loop reads CASSLGDRVLFF. The CDR3 nucleotides read TGTGCCAGCAGCTTAGGGGACAGGGTACTGTTTTTT.

The rearrangement uses TRBV6-5 and TRBJ2-3, with 15 bases identical to TRBD2. V shed 0 bases, J shed 6 bases, and the junction held 1 base outside the gene matches. Per germline, CDR1 MNHEY and CDR2 SVGAGI. The CDR3 consists of 16 residues. CDR3 DNA: TGTGCCAGCAGTTACTCGGGGACTAGCGGGGGGGATACGCAGTATTTT. It translates to CASSYSGTSGGDTQYF.

The gene calls are TRBV6-6 and TRBJ2-7; perhaps TRBD2 as D (6 bases). Germline V gene data show CDR1 as MNHNY and CDR2 as SVGAGI (reference sequence). Trimming removed 8 bases from V and 0 bases from J, with 17 bases in between. The CDR3 has 15 amino acids. The CDR3 region is CASLHGASDSYEQYF. The CDR3 nucleotides are TGTGCCAGCCTGCATGGGGCTAGCGACTCCTACGAGCAGTACTTC.

The chain combines TRBV4-1 with TRBJ2-1; D remains unclear. The CDR3 consists of 11 residues. From germline, CDR1 is MGHRA and CDR2 YSYEKL. V lost 6 bases to trimming and J lost 5 bases, with 5 bases between them. In DNA form, the CDR3 reads TGCGCCAGCAGATGGAACAATGAGCAGTTCTTC. This gives the protein CASRWNNEQFF.

The chain is built from TRBV15 and TRBJ2-1; TRBD2 matches at 7 bases. The CDR3 covers 16 residues. Germline CDR1 is LNHNV and CDR2 is YYDKDF (reference sequence). Unmatched junction bases numbered 18, after V lost 8 bases and J lost 8 bases. The CDR3 DNA reads as TGTGCCACCGCAGGAGGACTAGTTCGGACATTCGATGAGCAGTTCTTC. Protein: CATAGGLVRTFDEQFF.

This chain links TRBV5-5 with TRBJ2-2; D is undetermined. The V end lost 4 bases, the J end lost 3 bases, and 16 bases lay between the germline ends. The CDR3 spans 16 residues. Germline CDR1 reads SGHKS; CDR2 reads YYEKEE (reference sequence). The CDR3 loop is CASSQKGFGDTGELFF. The CDR3 DNA follows: TGTGCCAGCAGCCAGAAAGGATTTGGGGACACCGGGGAGCTGTTTTTT.

The chain uses TRBV29-1 and TRBJ2-3, with TRBD2 matching 9 bases. V shed 3 bases, J shed 4 bases, and the junction held 8 bases outside the gene matches. This CDR3 has 15 amino acids. The germline CDR1 and CDR2 sequences are SQVTM and ANQGSEA. CDR3 sequence (DNA): TGCAGCGTTGAGGGCGCGGGAGGGCCGGCAGATACGCAGTATTTT. Encoded protein: CSVEGAGGPADTQYF.

The V call is TRBV4-1, the J call TRBJ2-5; 8 bases are shared with TRBD2. This CDR3 spans 16 amino acids. V was clipped by 1 base and J by 5 bases; unmatched bases: 9. Germline CDR1 is MGHRA and CDR2 is YSYEKL. This CDR3 reads CASSQGPRGGRETQYF. The DNA of the CDR3 is TGCGCCAGCAGCCAAGGCCCTCGCGGGGGGAGGGAGACCCAGTACTTC.

The CDR3 protein is CASSLSGPGNTEAFF. CDR3 coding DNA: TGCGCCAGCAGCTTGAGCGGGCCCGGGAACACTGAAGCTTTCTTT. V is TRBV5-1 and J is TRBJ1-1; D call uncertain. The CDR3 totals 15 residues. Germline V gives CDR1 SGHRS, CDR2 YFSETQ. V was trimmed by 1 base and J by 1 base, leaving 11 bases between them.

The rearrangement joins TRBV5-1 to TRBJ2-1; D is uncertain. CDR1 and CDR2 from the germline V gene are SGHRS and YFSETQ. Trimming stripped 0 bases from V and 10 bases from J, with 8 bases between. This CDR3 region has 12 residues. The CDR3 is CASSLGFKEQFF. CDR3 bases: TGCGCCAGCAGCTTGGGGTTTAAGGAGCAGTTCTTC.

The genes are TRBV4-1 and TRBJ2-7; D gene uncertain. V was pared by 5 bases and J by 3 bases, with 5 bases between. CDR1 and CDR2 from the germline V gene are MGHRA and YSYEKL. CDR3 length: 11 amino acids. Here the CDR3 DNA reads TGCGCCAGCAGCGAAGGCTACGAGCAGTACTTC. It translates to CASSEGYEQYF.

The V gene is TRBV5-4, the J gene TRBJ2-5; 9 positions agree with TRBD1. V lost 9 bases, J lost 8 bases, and 8 bases stayed unmatched. The germline V gene has CDR1 SGHNT and CDR2 YYREEE (reference sequence). The length of the CDR3 is 12 residues. CDR3 coding DNA: TGTGCCATGCTGGGACAGGGTCGAACCCAGTACTTC. It specifies CAMLGQGRTQYF. The whole variable domain, remainder taken from reference TRBV5-4 and TRBJ2-5, is ETGVTQSPTHLIKTRGQQVTLRCSSQSGHNTVSWYQQALGQGPQFIFQYYREEENGRGNFPPRFSGLQFPNYSSELNVNALELDDSALYLCAMLGQGRTQYFGPGTRLLVL.

The chain links TRBV11-3 to TRBJ1-2, with TRBD1 matching over 8 bases. There are 13 residues in the CDR3. Germline loops: CDR1 SGHNT, CDR2 YENEEA. Unmatched junction bases numbered 10, after V lost 3 bases and J lost 13 bases. The CDR3 coding sequence is TGTGCCAGCAGCTTTCCGACAGGGGCTAAGTTCACCTTC. Translating gives CASSFPTGAKFTF.